A single sample gave rise to the 31 T cell receptor beta chains below, sequenced in a study of cytomegalovirus exposure and HLA in healthy donors. Both 60 Vbeta primers and 13 Jbeta primers went into the PCR. Repertoires were generated with immunoSEQ multiplex PCR, while TCRdb's copy carries only in-frame clones and drops some. The table lists 140,000 to 150,000 clones, about 82% of them singletons, with 3% to 4% in the top ten. Sequencing was carried out using PBMCs. These receptors originate from a male donor in good health and CMV-seronegative.

This clone was counted between two and nine times. The chain employs TRBV7-6 and TRBJ2-5; 9 bases fit TRBD1. J lost 5 bases, V lost 3 bases, and 19 bases had no gene match. The CDR3 length is 19 residues. CDR1 is SGHVS and CDR2 is FNYEAQ in the germline V gene. CDR3 region: CASSLSSPGQGDWAETQYF. The CDR3 bases are TGTGCCAGCAGCTTGTCCTCCCCGGGACAGGGTGATTGGGCGGAGACCCAGTACTTC.

V gene TRBV5-1 combines with J gene TRBJ1-1, with D unclear. V lost 5 bases and J 3 bases, leaving 14 bases between the germline ends. Looked up from germline, CDR1 is SGHRS and CDR2 is YFSETQ. The CDR3 consists of 14 residues. CDR3 in amino acids: CASSVRGLDTEAFF. The DNA for the CDR3 is TGCGCCAGCAGTGTGAGAGGGCTCGACACTGAAGCTTTCTTT.

The chain joins TRBV7-9 to TRBJ1-4; TRBD1 might be the D (6 bases). CDR1 and CDR2 (germline): SEHNR, FQNEAQ (reference sequence). Deletions cut 2 bases from V and 3 bases from J, with 10 bases between. The CDR3 spans 15 residues. The CDR3 DNA follows: TGTGCCAGCAGCTTAATGGGGGCCCCTAATGAAAAACTGTTTTTT. It translates to CASSLMGAPNEKLFF.

The chain has TRBV9 and TRBJ2-6; 7 positions match TRBD1. The germline V gene has CDR1 SGDLS and CDR2 YYNGEE. The CDR3 sequence is 17 residues long. Trimming at V came to 2 bases and at J to 2 bases, leaving 7 bases not matched to a gene. CDR3 nucleotide sequence: TGTGCCAGCAGCGTGTCAGGGGGAACGGCTGGGGCCAACGTCCTGACTTTC. This encodes CASSVSGGTAGANVLTF.

This chain links TRBV7-6 with TRBJ2-3; TRBD2 is a possible D gene (5 bases). The CDR3 loop spans 14 amino acids. Per germline, CDR1 SGHVS and CDR2 FNYEAQ. V lost 1 base, J lost 8 bases, and 13 bases lay in between. The CDR3 bases are TGTGCCAGCAGCTTAGAGGGTGCGGGTGTTACGCAGTATTTT. This translates into CASSLEGAGVTQYF.

The chain employs TRBV6-5 and TRBJ1-1; D ambiguous. Trimming took 0 bases from V and 0 from J, leaving 8 bases between them. The CDR3 is 15 amino acids. Germline CDR1 is MNHEY and CDR2 is SVGAGI. CDR3 nucleotides: TGTGCCAGCAGTTACTCGATAACGGTGAACACTGAAGCTTTCTTT. This sequence encodes CASSYSITVNTEAFF.

The J gene is TRBJ2-1, the V gene TRBV30; D gene uncertain. Between the trimmed V and J ends, which lost 4 bases and 6 bases, there was a span of 13 bases. The CDR3 has 13 amino acids. From germline, CDR1 is GTSNPN and CDR2 SVGIG (reference sequence). The CDR3, as DNA: TGTGCCTGGACCCCACCACCTAGCAATGAGCAGTTCTTC. Translating it yields CAWTPPPSNEQFF.

The rearrangement joins TRBV5-6 to TRBJ1-5, with 8 positions matching TRBD1. V lost 2 bases and J lost 6; bases outside the gene matches: 10. The length of the CDR3 is 16 residues. The germline CDR1 and CDR2 sequences are SGHDT and YYEEEE. The CDR3 DNA follows: TGTGCCAGCAGCTTCAAAGGGACAGGTAGGGCTCAGCCCCAGCATTTT. Amino acid sequence: CASSFKGTGRAQPQHF.

Only a few counts were recorded for this clone. This rearrangement joins TRBV19 to TRBJ2-2; D may be TRBD1 (5 bases). Germline V CDR1 and CDR2: LNHDA, SQIVND (reference sequence). This CDR3 has 17 residues. V shed 2 bases and J shed 5 bases, with 18 bases lying between them. The CDR3 region is CASSITFRGLKTGELFF. CDR3 bases: TGTGCCAGTAGTATAACTTTTAGGGGCCTAAAAACCGGGGAGCTGTTTTTT.

The table lists this clone with a few counts. The chain carries TRBV19 and TRBJ1-2, with D possibly TRBD1 on 6 matching bases. Germline assignment: CDR1 LNHDA and CDR2 SQIVND (reference sequence). The CDR3 runs 13 residues. V was cut by 2 bases and J by 4 bases, with 8 bases left in between. The CDR3 bases are TGTGCCAGTAGTATACCAGGGGCCTATGGCTACACCTTC. Protein sequence: CASSIPGAYGYTF.

The genes are TRBV6-5 and TRBJ2-5; D is unclear. The CDR3 has 13 residues. CDR1 MNHEY and CDR2 SVGAGI come from the germline V gene. Trimming removed 5 bases at V and 8 bases at J, with 15 bases between. CDR3 sequence: CASSHQTRATQYF. The CDR3 nucleotides read TGTGCCAGCAGTCACCAGACAAGAGCTACCCAGTACTTC.

The V and J genes are TRBV9 and TRBJ2-6; no firm D call. This CDR3 comprises 15 residues. V dropped 0 bases and J dropped 0 bases, with 4 bases sitting between them. Germline V CDR1 and CDR2: SGDLS, YYNGEE. CDR3 sequence (DNA): TGTGCCAGCAGCGTAGAGAGCTCTGGGGCCAACGTCCTGACTTTC. It yields the protein CASSVESSGANVLTF. Drawing the rest from reference TRBV9 and TRBJ2-6, the complete variable domain is DSGVTQTPKHLITATGQRVTLRCSPRSGDLSVYWYQQSLDQGLQFLIQYYNGEERAKGNILERFSAQQFPDLHSELNLSSLELGDSALYFCASSVESSGANVLTFGAGSRLTVL.

The chain is built from TRBV4-3 and TRBJ2-1; tentatively, D is TRBD2 (6 bases). The CDR3 is 17 residues long. Trimming left V 0 bases short and J 3 bases short, with 15 bases between. Germline V gives CDR1 LGHNA, CDR2 YSLEER. This CDR3 is CASSQDRGGLNYNEQFF. The CDR3 DNA follows: TGCGCCAGCAGCCAAGATAGGGGCGGACTAAACTACAATGAGCAGTTCTTC.

This sequence joins TRBV19 and TRBJ2-2; D might be TRBD1 (6 bases). The CDR3 is 16 residues long. Trimming removed 4 bases at V and 1 base at J, with 13 bases between. The germline V gene has CDR1 LNHDA and CDR2 SQIVND (reference sequence). Written as DNA, the CDR3 is TGTGCCAGTAGTAGGGCAGGGGACGTGAACACCGGGGAGCTGTTTTTT. This encodes CASSRAGDVNTGELFF.

The genes are TRBV5-1 and TRBJ2-1; 9 bases are shared with TRBD1. This CDR3 has 14 amino acids. J gave up 10 bases and V 0 bases, and 5 bases lay outside the gene matches. CDR1 is SGHRS, CDR2 YFSETQ, per germline. Written as DNA, the CDR3 is TGCGCCAGCAGCTTGGGCACAGGGGGCAACGAGCAGTTCTTC. This gives the protein CASSLGTGGNEQFF.

This chain links TRBV9 with TRBJ1-1; D gene uncertain. V lost 3 bases and J 4 bases, leaving 10 bases between the germline ends. The CDR3 extends over 13 amino acids. CDR1 is SGDLS, CDR2 YYNGEE, per germline. CDR3 sequence reads: CASSDSAGTEAFF. DNA of the CDR3: TGTGCCAGCAGCGACTCGGCGGGCACTGAAGCTTTCTTT.

The chain has TRBV25-1 and TRBJ2-7, with 9 positions matching TRBD1. Germline V gene lookup returns CDR1 MGHDK and CDR2 SYGVNS. Trimming at V came to 2 bases and at J to 3 bases, leaving 8 bases not matched to a gene. This CDR3 has 16 amino acids. The DNA of the CDR3 is TGTGCCAGCAGTGAAACGAGGGACAGGGAACACTACGAGCAGTACTTC. Its protein product is CASSETRDREHYEQYF.

This clone has only one observation. The rearrangement links TRBV4-1 to TRBJ2-5, with 7 bases aligning to TRBD2. The junction had 9 bases not matched to a gene; V was cut back by 1 base and J by 4 bases. This CDR3 spans 16 amino acids. Germline CDR1 is MGHRA and CDR2 is YSYEKL. The CDR3 loop reads CASSQGTAQRGETQYF. CDR3 coding DNA: TGCGCCAGCAGCCAAGGTACTGCCCAGCGGGGAGAGACCCAGTACTTC.

The chain uses TRBV30 and TRBJ1-6; D unresolved. The CDR3 is 11 amino acids. Trimming stripped 5 bases from V and 14 bases from J, with 13 bases between. The germline V gene encodes CDR1 GTSNPN and CDR2 SVGIG (reference sequence). The CDR3 is CAWGLGGALHF. CDR3 bases: TGTGCCTGGGGGTTGGGCGGGGCCCTCCACTTT.

The chain has TRBV11-2 and TRBJ2-1; TRBD2 agrees at 10 bases. Germline V gene sequence: CDR1 SGHAT, CDR2 FQNNGV. This CDR3 has 15 amino acids. V dropped 6 bases and J dropped 4; count of bases not matched to a gene: 6. The CDR3 DNA sequence: TGTGCCAGCAGAGTATTAGCGGGGGGTTACAATGAGCAGTTCTTC. Translation: CASRVLAGGYNEQFF.

Comments on this clone: The junction departs from the called germline gene at one end, perhaps through a read error. The rearrangement joins TRBV5-6 to TRBJ2-7, with 10 bases fitting TRBD1. The CDR3 totals 15 residues. Germline V gene data show CDR1 as SGHDT and CDR2 as YYEEEE. The CDR3 sequence is CASSPDRGPRYGQYF. CDR3 DNA sequence: TGTGCCAGCAGCCCCGACAGGGGGCCGAGGTACGGGCAGTACTTC. Together with reference TRBV5-6 and TRBJ2-7, the CDR3 gives the full variable domain: DAGVTQSPTHLIKTRGQQVTLRCSPKSGHDTVSWYQQALGQGPQFIFQYYEEEERQRGNFPDRFSGHQFPNYSSELNVNALLLGDSALYLCASSPDRGPRYGQYFGPGTRLTVT.

The chain uses TRBV6-7 and TRBJ2-1; the D is unclear. TRBV6-7 is designated an ORF whose function remains uncertain. Trimming took off 9 bases at V and 0 bases at J, with 15 bases between the two ends. The CDR3 has 15 amino acids. CDR3 in amino acids: CARKPGSSSYNEQFF. In DNA form, the CDR3 reads TGTGCCAGAAAACCGGGTTCGAGCTCCTACAATGAGCAGTTCTTC.

This chain uses TRBV28 with TRBJ2-7, with 10 positions matching TRBD1. Germline V gives CDR1 MDHEN, CDR2 SYDVKM. Germline trimming cut 5 bases from V and 5 bases from J; bases unmatched to any gene: 12. The CDR3 has 16 amino acids. The CDR3 DNA follows: TGTGCCAGCAGTCTCCCCGGAGACAGGGGGCTCAACGAGCAGTACTTC. It specifies CASSLPGDRGLNEQYF.

The genes are TRBV2 and TRBJ1-1; 7 bases match TRBD1. CDR3 size: 14 residues. Germline CDR1 and CDR2: SNHLY and FYNNEI. V was pared by 6 bases and J by 7 bases, with 11 bases of the junction left unmatched. CDR3 nucleotides: TGTGCCAGCAGCGGGGCAGGGGGAAAGGTTGAAGCTTTCTTT. It encodes CASSGAGGKVEAFF.

Regarding this clone: Its ends do not fully match the called genes, so a read error is possible. J is TRBJ2-1 and V is TRBV7-9; tentatively, D is TRBD2 (6 bases). The germline CDR1 and CDR2 sequences are SEHNR and FQNEAQ (reference sequence). The CDR3 length is 13 residues. The CDR3 spells CSSSLVGGNEQFF. The CDR3 bases are TGTTCCAGCAGCTTAGTCGGGGGTAATGAGCAGTTCTTC.

The chain couples TRBV6-5 to TRBJ2-5; D may be TRBD2 (6 bases). The CDR3 sequence is 13 residues long. Trimming removed 7 bases from V and 2 bases from J, with 11 bases in between. The V gene's germline CDR1 is MNHEY and CDR2 SVGAGI. CDR3 residues: CASKAGRQETQYF. The CDR3 nucleotides read TGTGCCAGCAAGGCAGGGAGGCAAGAGACCCAGTACTTC.

This chain connects TRBV6-1 to TRBJ2-2; maybe TRBD2 (5 bases). CDR1 is MNHNS and CDR2 is SASEGT in the germline V gene. Between the trimmed V and J ends, which lost 3 bases and 6 bases, there was a span of 17 bases. This CDR3 has 16 amino acids. The CDR3 spells CASSEPGTEWAGELFF. The DNA for the CDR3 is TGTGCCAGCAGTGAGCCGGGAACAGAATGGGCCGGGGAGCTGTTTTTT.

This chain joins TRBV4-1 and TRBJ2-7, with 10 bases aligning to TRBD2. The CDR3 has 13 residues. The V and J ends lost 2 bases and 9 bases, in that order; junction bases with no gene match: 4. Germline CDR1 and CDR2: MGHRA and YSYEKL. CDR3 loop: CASSQSVAGGQYF. For the CDR3, the DNA is TGCGCCAGCAGCCAATCCGTAGCGGGAGGGCAGTACTTC.

The chain has TRBV7-9 and TRBJ2-5; D remains ambiguous. The J call may be faulty, since TRBJ2-7 better matches the DNA end. Germline V gene lookup returns CDR1 SEHNR and CDR2 FQNEAQ (reference sequence). There are 14 residues in the CDR3. This CDR3 is CASSRPPDSYEQYF. The CDR3 bases are TGTGCCAGCAGCCGTCCCCCGGACTCCTACGAGCAGTACTTC.

This sequence joins TRBV7-6 and TRBJ2-7; TRBD1 agrees at 7 bases. There are 14 residues in the CDR3. Germline values: CDR1 SGHVS, CDR2 FNYEAQ. The V and J ends lost 6 bases and 4 bases, in that order; junction bases with no gene match: 9. The CDR3 DNA is TGTGCCAGCAGTCCTCGACAGGGAAGGTACGAGCAGTACTTC. This encodes CASSPRQGRYEQYF. Full variable domain (remainder filled in from reference TRBV7-6 and TRBJ2-7): GAGVSQSPRYKVTKRGQDVALRCDPISGHVSLYWYRQALGQGPEFLTYFNYEAQQDKSGLPNDRFSAERPEGSISTLTIQRTEQRDSAMYRCASSPRQGRYEQYFGPGTRLTVT.

The gene calls are TRBV6-1 and TRBJ1-5; D is unclear. The V gene lost 5 bases and the J gene lost 4 bases, with 15 bases spanning the gap. Per germline, CDR1 MNHNS and CDR2 SASEGT. There are 15 residues in the CDR3. CDR3 DNA sequence: TGTGCCAGCAGTTCACTCGGGATGGGAAATCAGCCCCAGCATTTT. This sequence encodes CASSSLGMGNQPQHF.